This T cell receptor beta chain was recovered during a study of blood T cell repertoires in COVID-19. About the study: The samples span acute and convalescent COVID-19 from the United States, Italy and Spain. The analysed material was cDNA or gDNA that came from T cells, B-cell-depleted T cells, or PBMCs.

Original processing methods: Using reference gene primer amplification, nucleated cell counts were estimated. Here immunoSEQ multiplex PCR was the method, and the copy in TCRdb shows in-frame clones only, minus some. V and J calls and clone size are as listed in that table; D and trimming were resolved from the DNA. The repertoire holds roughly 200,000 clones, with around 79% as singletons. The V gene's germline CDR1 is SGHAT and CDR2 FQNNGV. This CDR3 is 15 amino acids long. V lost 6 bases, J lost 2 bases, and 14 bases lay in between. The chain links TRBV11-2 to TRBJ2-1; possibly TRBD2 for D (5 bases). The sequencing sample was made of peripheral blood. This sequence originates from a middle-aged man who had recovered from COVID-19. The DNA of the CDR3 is TGTGCCAGCAGTAATCCGGGATCACCCTACAATGAGCAGTTCTTC. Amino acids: CASSNPGSPYNEQFF.